Detailed here is one T cell receptor beta chain. The germline CDR1 and CDR2 sequences are SGHTA and FQGNSA. V was trimmed by 5 bases and J by 0 bases, leaving 8 bases between them. The CDR3 covers 15 residues. Here immunoSEQ multiplex PCR was the method, and the copy in TCRdb shows in-frame clones only, minus some. Here the sample spans about 400,000 clones, roughly nine tenths being singletons. The sample comes from a study of blood T cell repertoires in COVID-19. The sequencing sample was made of peripheral blood. The source is a middle-aged man with acute or convalescent COVID-19. V is TRBV7-2 and J is TRBJ2-6; D ambiguous. In DNA form, the CDR3 reads TGTGCCAGCAGCCCGTCTTCCTCTGGGGCCAACGTCCTGACTTTC. As protein: CASSPSSSGANVLTF.